This paragraph reports one TCR beta chain. As yet, its antigen is unknown. A read error may be the cause here, since a much bigger clone is one base away. This record belongs to a study of regulatory T cells in long-lasting Graves disease. Whole-study findings and limits: Shared public clonotypes totalled approximately 3,000 in persistent patients, compared with around 880 in new patients. Peripheral blood was the sole material, not thyroid tissue.

Both iRepertoire HTBI primers and Arm-PCR of CDR3 regions were used to build the TCR beta libraries. TCRdb ran MiXCR on the multiplex PCR reads and lists one entry per CDR3 protein. Counted here are over 650,000 distinct CDR3 sequences, around 30% occurring once; the ten biggest clones make up 35% to 55%. The sample's time point: persistent/refractory GD, antithyroid drugs over 5 years with positive TRAb. Extracted PBMC RNA gave rise to the TCR library. Patients all came to the study from an endocrinology department in Xi'an, China. This CDR3 contains 14 residues. Germline V gives CDR1 SNHLY, CDR2 FYNNEI.

This clonotype was sampled from a female donor with Graves disease. Sample: peripheral blood mononuclear cells (PBMCs), taken when the disease was refractory, from a patient treated with antithyroid drugs. The chain links TRBV2 to TRBJ2-5, with D unclear. The CDR3 nucleotides are TGTGCCAGCAGAAGCCACGAGTACCAAGAGACCCAGTGCTTC. This translates into CASRSHEYQETQCF.